A selection of T cell receptor beta chains follows, all from one sample in a study of blood T cell repertoires in COVID-19. TCRdb's table, derived via immunoSEQ multiplex PCR, lists solely in-frame clones and lacks some. The table lists approximately 200,000 clones, about 90% of them singletons, with 3.7% in the top ten. Source material: PBMCs or T cells enriched from blood (not recorded which). The receptors derive from a young woman who had been exposed to COVID-19. Both conserved end residues are part of each CDR3. The D gene is left open where the match is weak. Size is stated for part of the rows, as once, few or many counts, or as a class when the clone is expanded.

d_call: NA
j_call: TRBJ1-1
v_call: TRBV12-5
clone_size: NA
cdr3_nt: TGTGCTAGTGGCCCCTTGAGCGACACTGAAGCTTTCTTT
cdr3_aa: CASGPLSDTEAFF

d_call: NA
j_call: TRBJ1-5
v_call: TRBV24-1
clone_size: NA
cdr3_nt: TGTGCCACCAGTGGGGGGGGAGACGGTAATCAGCCCCAGCATTTT
cdr3_aa: CATSGGGDGNQPQHF

d_call: TRBD2
j_call: TRBJ2-7
v_call: TRBV19
clone_size: few
cdr3_nt: TGTGCCAGTAGTATAGGTGGGAGGGAGGTCGAGCAGTACTTC
cdr3_aa: CASSIGGREVEQYF

d_call: TRBD1
j_call: TRBJ2-1
v_call: TRBV5-1
clone_size: NA
cdr3_nt: TGCGCCAGCAGCCAAGGGACAGTCAATGAGCAGTTCTTC
cdr3_aa: CASSQGTVNEQFF

d_call: NA
j_call: TRBJ2-7
v_call: TRBV5-5
clone_size: NA
cdr3_nt: TGTGCCAGCACCTGGGGGGGGCTCTCCTACGAGCAGTACTTC
cdr3_aa: CASTWGGLSYEQYF

d_call: TRBD1
j_call: TRBJ2-5
v_call: TRBV11-2
clone_size: NA
cdr3_nt: TGTGCCAGCAGCTTTGCGGGACAGGAAGAGACCCAGTACTTC
cdr3_aa: CASSFAGQEETQYF

d_call: TRBD2
j_call: TRBJ2-7
v_call: TRBV10-1
clone_size: NA
cdr3_nt: TGCGCCAGCAGTGAGTCGGAGGCTAGCGGGAGATGGTACGAGCAGTACTTC
cdr3_aa: CASSESEASGRWYEQYF

d_call: TRBD2
j_call: TRBJ2-1
v_call: TRBV27
clone_size: NA
cdr3_nt: TGTGCCAGCAGTTTTGAACAGGTAAGCGGGAAAACCTCCTACAATGAGCAGTTCTTC
cdr3_aa: CASSFEQVSGKTSYNEQFF

d_call: TRBD2
j_call: TRBJ2-3
v_call: TRBV9
clone_size: NA
cdr3_nt: TGTGCCAGCAGCCCCCGACTAGCGGGAGGATCTAGCACAGATACGCAGTATTTT
cdr3_aa: CASSPRLAGGSSTDTQYF

d_call: NA
j_call: TRBJ2-7
v_call: TRBV11-3
clone_size: NA
cdr3_nt: TGTGCCAGCAGCTCCGGGAGCTCCTACGAGCAGTACTTC
cdr3_aa: CASSSGSSYEQYF

d_call: NA
j_call: TRBJ2-5
v_call: TRBV4-2
clone_size: NA
cdr3_nt: TGTGCCAGCAGCCAAGGGGCAGGGGCGGCAGAGACCCAGTACTTC
cdr3_aa: CASSQGAGAAETQYF

d_call: NA
j_call: TRBJ2-7
v_call: TRBV7-9
clone_size: NA
cdr3_nt: TGTGCCAGCAGCTCCCCTGAGACTGGCCGATCCTACGAGCAGTACTTC
cdr3_aa: CASSSPETGRSYEQYF

d_call: NA
j_call: TRBJ2-7
v_call: TRBV11-2
clone_size: NA
cdr3_nt: TGTGCCAGCAGCTCCCAGGGCTACGAGCAGTACTTC
cdr3_aa: CASSSQGYEQYF

d_call: NA
j_call: TRBJ2-3
v_call: TRBV5-1
clone_size: NA
cdr3_nt: TGCGCCAGCAGCTTGGAGGAGGATACGCAGTATTTT
cdr3_aa: CASSLEEDTQYF

d_call: NA
j_call: TRBJ2-1
v_call: TRBV15
clone_size: NA
cdr3_nt: TGTGCCACCAGCAGAGAGGGGGGTATCAAAGCGGACCTCTTCCGGAGCTCCTACAATGAGCAGTTCTTC
cdr3_aa: CATSREGGIKADLFRSSYNEQFF

d_call: TRBD1
j_call: TRBJ2-3
v_call: TRBV13
clone_size: NA
cdr3_nt: TGTGCCAGCGGCAGGGGGCGAACAGATACGCAGTATTTT
cdr3_aa: CASGRGRTDTQYF

d_call: TRBD1
j_call: TRBJ1-2
v_call: TRBV2
clone_size: NA
cdr3_nt: TGTGCCAGCAGCCCCGGGACAGGGGGCGGGGGCTACACCTTC
cdr3_aa: CASSPGTGGGGYTF

d_call: TRBD1
j_call: TRBJ1-5
v_call: TRBV3-1/TRBV3-2
clone_size: NA
cdr3_nt: TGTGCCAGCAGCCAAACCACAGGGGGCGGCAATCAGCCCCAGCATTTT
cdr3_aa: CASSQTTGGGNQPQHF

d_call: TRBD1
j_call: TRBJ2-1
v_call: TRBV5-1
clone_size: NA
cdr3_nt: TGCGCCAGCAGCCCCCGACAGGGTAACTACAATGAGCAGTTCTTC
cdr3_aa: CASSPRQGNYNEQFF

d_call: TRBD1
j_call: TRBJ2-2
v_call: TRBV7-9
clone_size: NA
cdr3_nt: TGTGCCAGCAGCTTAGAGGGGTGGACAGGGAACACCGGGGAGCTGTTTTTT
cdr3_aa: CASSLEGWTGNTGELFF

d_call: NA
j_call: TRBJ1-1
v_call: TRBV18
clone_size: NA
cdr3_nt: TGTGCCAGCTCACCACTTGACAGATCTAGTTTGTTGAACACTGAAGCTTTCTTT
cdr3_aa: CASSPLDRSSLLNTEAFF

d_call: NA
j_call: TRBJ2-1
v_call: TRBV7-2
clone_size: NA
cdr3_nt: TGTGCCAGCAGCTTAGTTTTCAGGGATGAGCAGTTCTTC
cdr3_aa: CASSLVFRDEQFF

d_call: TRBD2
j_call: TRBJ2-3
v_call: TRBV19
clone_size: NA
cdr3_nt: TGTGCCAGTACCCAAGAAGGGACTAGCCTGGATACGCAGTATTTT
cdr3_aa: CASTQEGTSLDTQYF

d_call: TRBD1
j_call: TRBJ1-2
v_call: TRBV7-9
clone_size: NA
cdr3_nt: TGTGCCAGCAGCGTAGACAGGGGGCAGGTCTATGGCTACACCTTC
cdr3_aa: CASSVDRGQVYGYTF

d_call: TRBD2
j_call: TRBJ2-1
v_call: TRBV5-4
clone_size: once
cdr3_nt: TGTGCCAGCAGCTTGGATCCGGGAGGGGACCGGGGGCAGTTCTTC
cdr3_aa: CASSLDPGGDRGQFF

d_call: TRBD2
j_call: TRBJ2-3
v_call: TRBV2
clone_size: NA
cdr3_nt: TGTGCCAGCAGCCAGGGAGGGGCGGGGAGCACAGATACGCAGTATTTT
cdr3_aa: CASSQGGAGSTDTQYF

d_call: NA
j_call: TRBJ1-3
v_call: TRBV13
clone_size: NA
cdr3_nt: TGTGCCAGCAGCTTAGTTGGCCGTTGGAGAATTGGAAACACCATATATTTT
cdr3_aa: CASSLVGRWRIGNTIYF

d_call: TRBD2
j_call: TRBJ2-1
v_call: TRBV7-9
clone_size: NA
cdr3_nt: TGTGCCAGCAGCTCTTCAGCGGGAGGCGAGCAGTTCTTC
cdr3_aa: CASSSSAGGEQFF

d_call: TRBD2
j_call: TRBJ2-5
v_call: TRBV5-3
clone_size: NA
cdr3_nt: TGTGCCAGAAGCTTGAATGGCGGGAGTGTTAGAGAGACCCAGTACTTC
cdr3_aa: CARSLNGGSVRETQYF

d_call: NA
j_call: TRBJ2-3
v_call: TRBV12-3/TRBV12-4
clone_size: NA
cdr3_nt: TGTGCCAGCACTAACACAGATACGCAGTATTTT
cdr3_aa: CASTNTDTQYF

d_call: NA
j_call: TRBJ1-5
v_call: TRBV3-1/TRBV3-2
clone_size: NA
cdr3_nt: TGTGCCAGCGGTCCGGCAGGGTTCAATCAGCCCCAGCATTTT
cdr3_aa: CASGPAGFNQPQHF

d_call: NA
j_call: TRBJ2-7
v_call: TRBV6-5
clone_size: NA
cdr3_nt: TGTGCCAGCAGTTACTCGATGGGTGGGAGGAGGTACGAGCAGTACTTC
cdr3_aa: CASSYSMGGRRYEQYF

d_call: TRBD2
j_call: TRBJ2-1
v_call: TRBV4-1
clone_size: NA
cdr3_nt: TGCGCCAGCAGCTATCGGGACTACCCATCGCCCTACAATGAGCAGTTCTTC
cdr3_aa: CASSYRDYPSPYNEQFF

d_call: NA
j_call: TRBJ2-1
v_call: TRBV5-1
clone_size: NA
cdr3_nt: TGCGCCAGCAGCTTGGCCCTAGCAGTTGTGTATGAGCAGTTCTTC
cdr3_aa: CASSLALAVVYEQFF

d_call: TRBD1
j_call: TRBJ2-1
v_call: TRBV7-6
clone_size: NA
cdr3_nt: TGTGCCAGCAGCTTGGGCGTAGGACAGGGGGTTCAAAATGAGCAGTTCTTC
cdr3_aa: CASSLGVGQGVQNEQFF

d_call: TRBD2
j_call: TRBJ2-1
v_call: TRBV5-5
clone_size: NA
cdr3_nt: TGTGCCAGCAGCTCCCTAGCGGGAGGATCTGAGCAGTTCTTC
cdr3_aa: CASSSLAGGSEQFF

d_call: TRBD1
j_call: TRBJ1-5
v_call: TRBV19
clone_size: NA
cdr3_nt: TGTGCCAGTAGTATATTGGCGAACAGGGGCTTCAATCAGCCCCAGCATTTT
cdr3_aa: CASSILANRGFNQPQHF

d_call: TRBD1
j_call: TRBJ1-1
v_call: TRBV5-1
clone_size: NA
cdr3_nt: TGCGCCAGCAGCCCCCGACAGGGGGTTAAGGGGAACACTGAAGCTTTCTTT
cdr3_aa: CASSPRQGVKGNTEAFF

d_call: NA
j_call: TRBJ2-2
v_call: TRBV6-5
clone_size: NA
cdr3_nt: TGTGCCAGCAGTTACGTCATGAACACCGGGGAGCTGTTTTTT
cdr3_aa: CASSYVMNTGELFF

d_call: NA
j_call: TRBJ2-1
v_call: TRBV7-9
clone_size: few
cdr3_nt: TGTGCCAGCAGCCCCTTGGCGGGACGAGACAATGAGCAGTTCTTC
cdr3_aa: CASSPLAGRDNEQFF

d_call: NA
j_call: TRBJ1-3
v_call: TRBV5-8
clone_size: NA
cdr3_nt: TGTGCCAGCAGCCCGGGGTGGAGAGGTGGAAACACCATATATTTT
cdr3_aa: CASSPGWRGGNTIYF

d_call: NA
j_call: TRBJ2-1
v_call: TRBV5-1
clone_size: NA
cdr3_nt: TGCGCCAGCAGCCGAGACGGGTACAATGAGCAGTTCTTC
cdr3_aa: CASSRDGYNEQFF

d_call: TRBD1
j_call: TRBJ2-5
v_call: TRBV7-6
clone_size: NA
cdr3_nt: TGTGCCAGCAGCCGACAGGGATACGAGACCCAGTACTTC
cdr3_aa: CASSRQGYETQYF

d_call: TRBD1
j_call: TRBJ2-1
v_call: TRBV7-6
clone_size: NA
cdr3_nt: TGTGCCAGCAGCCCCCGAAAAAGACAGGGGCTCAATGAGCAGTTCTTC
cdr3_aa: CASSPRKRQGLNEQFF

d_call: NA
j_call: TRBJ1-4
v_call: TRBV5-1
clone_size: NA
cdr3_nt: TGCGCCAGCACCCCAGCTCGGGCAACTAATGAAAAACTGTTTTTT
cdr3_aa: CASTPARATNEKLFF

d_call: NA
j_call: TRBJ1-4
v_call: TRBV30
clone_size: NA
cdr3_nt: TGTGCCTGGACCCCGGGTGGAGACTCGGATGAAAAACTGTTTTTT
cdr3_aa: CAWTPGGDSDEKLFF

d_call: NA
j_call: TRBJ2-5
v_call: TRBV4-1
clone_size: NA
cdr3_nt: TGCGCCAGCAGCCACCCCCCGGGGGAGACCCAGTACTTC
cdr3_aa: CASSHPPGETQYF

d_call: NA
j_call: TRBJ1-5
v_call: TRBV16
clone_size: NA
cdr3_nt: TGTGCCAGCAGCCAGGACAGTGGGAATCAGCCCCAGCATTTT
cdr3_aa: CASSQDSGNQPQHF

d_call: NA
j_call: TRBJ1-5
v_call: TRBV4-1
clone_size: few
cdr3_nt: TGCGCCAGCAGCCACTTACAGGGATCGGATCAGCCCCAGCATTTT
cdr3_aa: CASSHLQGSDQPQHF

d_call: NA
j_call: TRBJ1-4
v_call: TRBV2
clone_size: NA
cdr3_nt: TGTGCCACCTTTAATGAAAAACTGTTTTTT
cdr3_aa: CATFNEKLFF

d_call: NA
j_call: TRBJ1-2
v_call: TRBV19
clone_size: NA
cdr3_nt: TGTGCCAGCATCGACGGGGGTCAGAGCTGGGGCTATGGCTACACCTTC
cdr3_aa: CASIDGGQSWGYGYTF

d_call: NA
j_call: TRBJ1-4
v_call: TRBV10-3
clone_size: once
cdr3_nt: TGTGCCATCAGTGACTCCCCGCTGGGCACAACTAATGAAAAACTGTTTTTT
cdr3_aa: CAISDSPLGTTNEKLFF

d_call: NA
j_call: TRBJ1-5
v_call: TRBV4-1
clone_size: NA
cdr3_nt: TGCGCCAGCAGCCAAGACTCCTCCGGGCAGCCCCAGCATTTT
cdr3_aa: CASSQDSSGQPQHF

d_call: TRBD2
j_call: TRBJ2-5
v_call: TRBV19
clone_size: NA
cdr3_nt: TGTGCGGCGGGAGGCCGCCAAGAGACCCAGTACTTC
cdr3_aa: CAAGGRQETQYF

d_call: TRBD2
j_call: TRBJ2-1
v_call: TRBV6-1
clone_size: NA
cdr3_nt: TGTGCCAGCAGTGAACTGTCTAGCGGGACCTACAATGAGCAGTTCTTC
cdr3_aa: CASSELSSGTYNEQFF

d_call: NA
j_call: TRBJ2-1
v_call: TRBV27
clone_size: NA
cdr3_nt: TGTGCCAGCAGTTCCCCGGGGGAGCGGAACAATGAGCAGTTCTTC
cdr3_aa: CASSSPGERNNEQFF

d_call: NA
j_call: TRBJ2-1
v_call: TRBV14
clone_size: NA
cdr3_nt: TGTGCCAGCAGCCAAGATACGGACACGGATAAAAATGAGCAGTTCTTC
cdr3_aa: CASSQDTDTDKNEQFF

d_call: TRBD1
j_call: TRBJ2-1
v_call: TRBV5-1
clone_size: NA
cdr3_nt: TGCGCCAGCCGAGATGGACAGGGGACCTACAATGAGCAGTTCTTC
cdr3_aa: CASRDGQGTYNEQFF

d_call: TRBD2
j_call: TRBJ2-3
v_call: TRBV29-1
clone_size: NA
cdr3_nt: TGCAGCGTTGAAGATTGGGACTCGGAGCGGGAGATCTCTCTGACGCAGTATTTT
cdr3_aa: CSVEDWDSEREISLTQYF